This T cell receptor beta chain was sequenced for a study of blood T cell repertoires in COVID-19. V lost 6 bases, J lost 9 bases, and 15 bases lay in between. The CDR3 runs 13 residues. Looked up from germline, CDR1 is MNHEY and CDR2 is SVGEGT. Profiling relied on immunoSEQ multiplex PCR, and the TCRdb table lists in-frame clones only, not all of them. The table has over 400,000 clones, approximately 85% seen once. The TCR was taken from a human donor in a cohort sampled during active COVID-19. Source material: peripheral blood. The chain has TRBV6-2 or TRBV6-3 and TRBJ2-1; D perhaps matches TRBD2 (5 bases). The CDR3, as DNA: TGTGCCAGCAGCCTACGGGAACCCAGTGAGCAGTTCTTC. It is translated as CASSLREPSEQFF.